This T cell receptor (beta chain) was profiled in a study of glioma-infiltrating T cells after dendritic cell vaccination. The wider study: Patients received three intradermal dendritic cell vaccine injections at biweekly intervals. General study points: Few patients contributed both blood and tumor specimens.

For this clone: What it recognizes is unknown.

The PCR used 60 V beta and 13 J beta primers. Clones were read by immunoSEQ multiplex PCR, and TCRdb kept only the in-frame ones, dropping some. The table has 40,000 to 60,000 clones, about 85% seen once. Patients had residual fresh-frozen tumor tissue and more than two years of survival data. The clonotype originates from a human donor with glioblastoma. The material was blood, obtained before dendritic cell vaccination.

CDR3 coding DNA: TGTGCCAGCAGTGAATTTAAGAGGGCGCTCTCTGGAAACACCATATATTTT. This gives the protein CASSEFKRALSGNTIYF. The gene calls are TRBV25-1 and TRBJ1-3, with D hard to call. The CDR3 contains 17 residues. Germline V gene sequence: CDR1 MGHDK, CDR2 SYGVNS. The V gene lost 1 base and the J gene lost 0 bases, with 13 bases spanning the gap.